The clone carrying this TCR beta chain was observed at least ten times. Antigen specificity is unknown. This sample is part of a study of T-cell reconstitution after alpha-beta-depleted transplantation in children. General study findings and limits: It was reported that alpha-beta T cells came from several hundred expanded graft clones (about two months after transplant).

Unique molecular identifiers were built into the TCRbeta library. TCRdb re-derived calls from the PCR reads in MiXCR, one entry per CDR3 protein. Of about 300,000 distinct CDR3 sequences listed, 10% are singletons. The receptor was derived from a boy under three years old with acute myeloid leukemia, due to receive a stem cell transplant. The material was PBMCs, obtained before TCRalphabeta/CD19-depleted stem cell transplant.

CDR3 DNA: TGTGCCAGCAGCCAAGAGGGCCCGGGACTAGCAGGCGGAGAGACCCAGTACTTC. Amino acids: CASSQEGPGLAGGETQYF. The chain uses TRBV4-2 and TRBJ2-5, with TRBD2 matching 9 bases. The V gene end was trimmed by 0 bases and the J gene end by 4 bases; junction bases not matched to a gene: 12. Germline CDR1 LGHNA, CDR2 YNFKEQ. This CDR3 is built from 18 residues.